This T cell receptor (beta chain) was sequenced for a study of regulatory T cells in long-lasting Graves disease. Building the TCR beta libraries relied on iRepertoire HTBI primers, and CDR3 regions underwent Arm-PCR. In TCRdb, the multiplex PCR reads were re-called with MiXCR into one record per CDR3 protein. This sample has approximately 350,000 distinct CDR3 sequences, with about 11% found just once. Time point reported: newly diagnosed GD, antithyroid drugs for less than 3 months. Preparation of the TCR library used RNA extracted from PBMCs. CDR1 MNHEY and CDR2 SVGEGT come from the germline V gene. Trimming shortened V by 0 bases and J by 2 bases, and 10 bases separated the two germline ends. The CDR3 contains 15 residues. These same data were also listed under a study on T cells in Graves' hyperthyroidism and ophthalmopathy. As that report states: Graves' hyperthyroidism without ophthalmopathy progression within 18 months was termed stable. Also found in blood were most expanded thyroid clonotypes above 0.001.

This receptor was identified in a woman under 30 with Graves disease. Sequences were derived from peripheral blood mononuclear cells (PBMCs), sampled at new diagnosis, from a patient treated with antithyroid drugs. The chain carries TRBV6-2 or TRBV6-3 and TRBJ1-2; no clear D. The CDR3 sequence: CASSYSIGRNYGYTF. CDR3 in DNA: TGTGCCAGCAGTTACTCGATAGGGCGGAACTATGGCTACACCTTC.